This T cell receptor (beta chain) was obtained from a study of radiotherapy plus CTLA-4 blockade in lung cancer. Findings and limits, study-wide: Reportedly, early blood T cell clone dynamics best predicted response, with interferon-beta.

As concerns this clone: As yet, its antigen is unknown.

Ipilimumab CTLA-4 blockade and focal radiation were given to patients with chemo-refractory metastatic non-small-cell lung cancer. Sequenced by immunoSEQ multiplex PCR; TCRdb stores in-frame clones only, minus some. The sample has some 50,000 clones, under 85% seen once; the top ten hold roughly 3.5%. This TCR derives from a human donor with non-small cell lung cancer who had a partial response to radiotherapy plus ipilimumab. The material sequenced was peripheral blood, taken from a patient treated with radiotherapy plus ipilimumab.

The CDR3 here is CASSLDSHSGANVLTF. CDR3 coding DNA: TGTGCCAGCAGTTTAGACAGCCACTCTGGGGCCAACGTCCTGACTTTC. This chain joins TRBV27 and TRBJ2-6, with D maybe TRBD1 (5 bases). The length of the CDR3 is 16 residues. CDR1 MNHEY and CDR2 SMNVEV come from the germline V gene (reference sequence). Between the trimmed V and J ends, which lost 2 bases and 0 bases, there was a span of 8 bases.